This T cell receptor (beta chain) appears in the sequencing data of a study of T cell changes during pregnancy in multiple sclerosis. Germline V gene lookup returns CDR1 SGDLS and CDR2 YYNGEE. This CDR3 is built from 16 residues. The germline V and J ends were trimmed by 4 bases and 4 bases, with 19 bases remaining between them. This clone was counted a single time. The data were produced by immunoSEQ multiplex PCR, yet TCRdb's version contains in-frame clones alone and is incomplete. The sample has 45,000 to 55,000 clones, approximately 90% seen once. The source of this sequence is a female donor in good health, enrolled as a control in a pregnancy study. The J gene is TRBJ2-3, the V gene TRBV9; tentative D call: TRBD2 (6 bases). The sample consisted of CD4+ T cells from peripheral blood mononuclear cells, taken after pregnancy. CDR3 nucleotides: TGTGCCAGCAGCCCCGCGGGAAGGGGCGGCCCAGATACGCAGTATTTT. It translates to CASSPAGRGGPDTQYF. Combining the CDR3 with reference TRBV9 and TRBJ2-3 gives the whole variable domain DSGVTQTPKHLITATGQRVTLRCSPRSGDLSVYWYQQSLDQGLQFLIQYYNGEERAKGNILERFSAQQFPDLHSELNLSSLELGDSALYFCASSPAGRGGPDTQYFGPGTRLTVL.